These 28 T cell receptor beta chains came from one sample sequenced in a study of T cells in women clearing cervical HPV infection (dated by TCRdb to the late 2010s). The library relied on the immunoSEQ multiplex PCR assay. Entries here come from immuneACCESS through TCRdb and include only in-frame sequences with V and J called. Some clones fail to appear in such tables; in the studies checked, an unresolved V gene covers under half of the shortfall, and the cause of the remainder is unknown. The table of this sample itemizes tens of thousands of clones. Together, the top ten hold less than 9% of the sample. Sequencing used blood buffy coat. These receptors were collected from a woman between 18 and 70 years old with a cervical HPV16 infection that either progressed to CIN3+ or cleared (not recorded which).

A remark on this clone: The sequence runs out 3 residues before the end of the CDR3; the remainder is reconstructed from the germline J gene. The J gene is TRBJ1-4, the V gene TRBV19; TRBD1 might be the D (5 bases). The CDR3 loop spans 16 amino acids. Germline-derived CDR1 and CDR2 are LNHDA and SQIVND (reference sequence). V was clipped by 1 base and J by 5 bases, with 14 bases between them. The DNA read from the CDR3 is TGTGCCAGTAGTATAGTTAAGACCGGGGGAAATGAAAAA. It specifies CASSIVKTGGNEK. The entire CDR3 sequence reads CASSIVKTGGNEKLFF. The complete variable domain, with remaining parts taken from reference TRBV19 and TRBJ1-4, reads DGGITQSPKYLFRKEGQNVTLSCEQNLNHDAMYWYRQDPGQGLRLIYYSQIVNDFQKGDIAEGYSVSREKKESFPLTVTSAQKNPTAFYLCASSIVKTGGNEKLFFGSGTQLSVL.

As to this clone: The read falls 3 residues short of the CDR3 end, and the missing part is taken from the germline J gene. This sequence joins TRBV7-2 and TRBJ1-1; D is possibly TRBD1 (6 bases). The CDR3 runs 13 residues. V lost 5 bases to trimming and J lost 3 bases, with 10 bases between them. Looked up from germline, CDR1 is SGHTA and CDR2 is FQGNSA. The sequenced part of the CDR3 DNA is TGTGCCAGCAGCCGACGGACAGACACTGAA. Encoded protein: CASSRRTDTE. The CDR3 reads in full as CASSRRTDTEAFF.

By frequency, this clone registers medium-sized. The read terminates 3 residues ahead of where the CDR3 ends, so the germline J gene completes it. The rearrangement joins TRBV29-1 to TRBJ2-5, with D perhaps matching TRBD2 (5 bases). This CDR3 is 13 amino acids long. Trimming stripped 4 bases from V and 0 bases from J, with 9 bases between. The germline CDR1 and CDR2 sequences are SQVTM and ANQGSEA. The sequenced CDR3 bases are TGCAGCGTTGTCCGGGGTTACCAAGAGACC. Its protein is CSVVRGYQET. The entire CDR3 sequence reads CSVVRGYQETQYF.

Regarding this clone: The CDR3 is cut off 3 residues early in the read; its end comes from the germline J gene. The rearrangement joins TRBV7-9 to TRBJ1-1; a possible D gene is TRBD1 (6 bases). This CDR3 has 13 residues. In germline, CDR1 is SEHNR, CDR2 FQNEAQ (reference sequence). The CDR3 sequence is CASSNIRNRAAFF. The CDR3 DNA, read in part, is TGTGCCAGCAGCAATATCCGAAACAGGGCT. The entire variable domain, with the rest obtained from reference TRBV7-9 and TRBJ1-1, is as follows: DTGVSQNPRHKITKRGQNVTFRCDPISEHNRLYWYRQTLGQGPEFLTYFQNEAQLEKSRLLSDRFSAERPKGSFSTLEIQRTEQGDSAMYLCASSNIRNRAAFFGQGTRLTVV.

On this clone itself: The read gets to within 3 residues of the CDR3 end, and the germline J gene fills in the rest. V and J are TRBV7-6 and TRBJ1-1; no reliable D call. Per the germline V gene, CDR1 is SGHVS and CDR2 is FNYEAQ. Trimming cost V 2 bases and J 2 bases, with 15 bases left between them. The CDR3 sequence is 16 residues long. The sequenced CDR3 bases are TGTGCCAGCAGCTTAAACGAGTGGCGGGGAAACACTGAA. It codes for CASSLNEWRGNTE. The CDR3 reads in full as CASSLNEWRGNTEAFF.

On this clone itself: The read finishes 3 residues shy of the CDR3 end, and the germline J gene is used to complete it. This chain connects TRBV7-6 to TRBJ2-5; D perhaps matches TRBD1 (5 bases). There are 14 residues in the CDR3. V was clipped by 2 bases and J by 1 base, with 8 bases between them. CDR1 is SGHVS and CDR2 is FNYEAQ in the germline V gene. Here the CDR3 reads CASSLMTVQETQYF. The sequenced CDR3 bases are TGTGCCAGCAGCTTAATGACAGTCCAAGAGACC.

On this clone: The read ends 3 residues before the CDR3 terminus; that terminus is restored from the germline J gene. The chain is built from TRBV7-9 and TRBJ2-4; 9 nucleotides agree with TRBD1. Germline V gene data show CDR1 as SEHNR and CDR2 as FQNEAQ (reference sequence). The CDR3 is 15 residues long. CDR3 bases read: TGTGCCAGCAGCCAACAACAGGGGGCGTGGGATGGT. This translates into CASSQQQGAWDG. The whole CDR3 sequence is CASSQQQGAWDGQYF.

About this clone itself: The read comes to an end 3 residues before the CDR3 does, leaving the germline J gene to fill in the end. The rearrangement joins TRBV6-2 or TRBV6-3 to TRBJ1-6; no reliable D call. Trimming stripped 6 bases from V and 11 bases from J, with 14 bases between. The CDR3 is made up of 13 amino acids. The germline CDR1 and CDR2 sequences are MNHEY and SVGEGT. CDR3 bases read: TGTGCCAGCAGCTTCTTCGACCTAGCACCC. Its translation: CASSFFDLAP. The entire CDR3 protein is CASSFFDLAPLHF.

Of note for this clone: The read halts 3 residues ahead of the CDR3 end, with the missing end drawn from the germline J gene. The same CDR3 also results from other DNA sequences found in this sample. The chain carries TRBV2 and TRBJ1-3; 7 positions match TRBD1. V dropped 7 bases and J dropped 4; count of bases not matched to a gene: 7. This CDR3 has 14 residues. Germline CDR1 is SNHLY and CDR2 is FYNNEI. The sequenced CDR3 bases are TGTGCCAGCAAGTCGACAGGGCAAGGAAACACC. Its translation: CASKSTGQGNT. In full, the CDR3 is CASKSTGQGNTIYF.

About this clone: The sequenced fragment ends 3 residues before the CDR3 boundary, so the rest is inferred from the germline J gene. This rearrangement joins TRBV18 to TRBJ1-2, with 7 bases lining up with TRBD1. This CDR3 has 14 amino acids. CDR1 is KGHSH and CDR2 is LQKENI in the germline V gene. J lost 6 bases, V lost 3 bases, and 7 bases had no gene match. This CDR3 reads CASSPATGLDGYTF. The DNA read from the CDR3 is TGTGCCAGCTCACCGGCGACAGGGTTGGATGGC. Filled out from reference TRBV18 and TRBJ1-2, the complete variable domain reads NAGVMQNPRHLVRRRGQEARLRCSPMKGHSHVYWYRQLPEEGLKFMVYLQKENIIDESGMPKERFSAEFPKEGPSILRIQQVVRGDSAAYFCASSPATGLDGYTFGSGTRLTVV.

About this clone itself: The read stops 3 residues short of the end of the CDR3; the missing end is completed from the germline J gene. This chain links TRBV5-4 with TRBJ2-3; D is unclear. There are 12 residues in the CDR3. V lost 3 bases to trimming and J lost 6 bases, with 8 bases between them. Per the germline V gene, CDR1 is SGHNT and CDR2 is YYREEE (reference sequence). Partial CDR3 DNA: TGTGCCAGCAGCTCCCGACTGGATACG. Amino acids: CASSSRLDT. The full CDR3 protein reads CASSSRLDTQYF.

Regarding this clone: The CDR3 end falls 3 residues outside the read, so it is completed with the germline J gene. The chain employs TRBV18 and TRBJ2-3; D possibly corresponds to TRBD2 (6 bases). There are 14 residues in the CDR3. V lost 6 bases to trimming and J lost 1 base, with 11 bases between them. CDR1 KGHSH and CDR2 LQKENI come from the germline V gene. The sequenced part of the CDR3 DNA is TGTGCCAGCTCCACCCCGGGGGGCACAGATACG. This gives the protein CASSTPGGTDT. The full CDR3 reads CASSTPGGTDTQYF.

The chain's CDR3 is CSASSDIVNQPQHF. CDR3 bases read: TGCAGTGCAAGCTCCGACATTGTCAATCAGCCC. This sequence joins TRBV20-1 and TRBJ1-5; D gene ambiguous. The CDR3 goes on 3 residues after the read ends, and that part is filled in from the germline J gene. CDR1 and CDR2 (germline): DFQATT, SNEGSKA (reference sequence). The ends were cut back, 6 bases at V and 3 bases at J, with 15 bases in the middle. This CDR3 is 14 amino acids long.

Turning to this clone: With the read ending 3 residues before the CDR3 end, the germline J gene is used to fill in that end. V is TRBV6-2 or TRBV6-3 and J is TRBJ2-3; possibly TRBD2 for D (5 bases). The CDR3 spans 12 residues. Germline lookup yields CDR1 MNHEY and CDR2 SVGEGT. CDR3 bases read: TGTGCCAGCAGTCTACCCGGGGAGACG. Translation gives CASSLPGET. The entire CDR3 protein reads CASSLPGETQYF.

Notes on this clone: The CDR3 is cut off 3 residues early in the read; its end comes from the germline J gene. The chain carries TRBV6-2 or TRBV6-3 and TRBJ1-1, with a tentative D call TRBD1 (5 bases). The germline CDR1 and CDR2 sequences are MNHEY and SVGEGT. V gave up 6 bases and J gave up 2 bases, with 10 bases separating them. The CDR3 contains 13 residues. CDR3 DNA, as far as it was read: TGTGCCAGCAGCCAGGGTTATAACACTGAA. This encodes CASSQGYNTE. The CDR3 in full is CASSQGYNTEAFF.

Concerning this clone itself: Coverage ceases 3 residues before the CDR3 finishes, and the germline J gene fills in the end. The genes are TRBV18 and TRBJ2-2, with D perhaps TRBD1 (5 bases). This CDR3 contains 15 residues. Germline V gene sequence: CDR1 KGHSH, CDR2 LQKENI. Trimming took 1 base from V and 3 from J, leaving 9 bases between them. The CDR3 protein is CASSPRKGDTGELFF. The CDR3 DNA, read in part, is TGTGCCAGCTCACCACGGAAAGGGGACACCGGGGAG. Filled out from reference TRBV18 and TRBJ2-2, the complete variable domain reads NAGVMQNPRHLVRRRGQEARLRCSPMKGHSHVYWYRQLPEEGLKFMVYLQKENIIDESGMPKERFSAEFPKEGPSILRIQQVVRGDSAAYFCASSPRKGDTGELFFGEGSRLTVL.

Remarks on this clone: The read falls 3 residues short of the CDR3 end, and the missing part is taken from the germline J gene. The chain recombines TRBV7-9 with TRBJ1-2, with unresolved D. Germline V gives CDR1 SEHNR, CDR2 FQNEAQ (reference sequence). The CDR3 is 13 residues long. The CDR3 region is CASSLDGTDTYTF. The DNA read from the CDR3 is TGTGCCAGCAGCTTAGACGGAACAGATACC.

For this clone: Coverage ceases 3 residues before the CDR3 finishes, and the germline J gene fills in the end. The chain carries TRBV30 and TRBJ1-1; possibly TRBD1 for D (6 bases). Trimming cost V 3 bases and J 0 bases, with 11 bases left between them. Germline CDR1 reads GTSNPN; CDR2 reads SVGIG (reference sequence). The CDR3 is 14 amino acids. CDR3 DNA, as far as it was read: TGTGCCTGGAGGGTACAGGGATTGAACACTGAA. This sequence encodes CAWRVQGLNTE. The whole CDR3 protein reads CAWRVQGLNTEAFF. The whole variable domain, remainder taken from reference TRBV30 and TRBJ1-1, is SQTIHQWPATLVQPVGSPLSLECTVEGTSNPNLYWYRQAAGRGLQLLFYSVGIGQISSEVPQNLSASRPQDRQFILSSKKLLLSDSGFYLCAWRVQGLNTEAFFGQGTRLTVV.

CDR3 region: CASSQDSYKKETQYF. The part of the CDR3 DNA that was read is TGTGCCAGCAGCCAGGACAGCTACAAAAAAGAGACC. This chain uses TRBV7-6 with TRBJ2-5; D is possibly TRBD1 (6 bases). The read halts 3 residues ahead of the CDR3 end, with the missing end drawn from the germline J gene. CDR1 and CDR2 (germline): SGHVS, FNYEAQ. The CDR3 runs 15 residues. Trimming took 5 bases from V and 3 from J, leaving 16 bases between them. The whole variable domain, remainder taken from reference TRBV7-6 and TRBJ2-5, is GAGVSQSPRYKVTKRGQDVALRCDPISGHVSLYWYRQALGQGPEFLTYFNYEAQQDKSGLPNDRFSAERPEGSISTLTIQRTEQRDSAMYRCASSQDSYKKETQYFGPGTRLLVL.

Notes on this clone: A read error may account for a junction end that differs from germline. The sequenced CDR3 bases are TGCGCCAGCAGCCAAGATTTGGAGACTAACACCTACGAG. Translating gives CASSQDLETNTYE. The CDR3, in full, reads CASSQDLETNTYEQYF. This sequence joins TRBV4-2 and TRBJ2-7; tentatively, D is TRBD2 (5 bases). The DNA ends 3 residues before the CDR3 does, and the rest of the CDR3 is filled in from the germline J gene. Germline-derived CDR1 and CDR2 are LGHNA and YNFKEQ. The CDR3 has 16 residues.

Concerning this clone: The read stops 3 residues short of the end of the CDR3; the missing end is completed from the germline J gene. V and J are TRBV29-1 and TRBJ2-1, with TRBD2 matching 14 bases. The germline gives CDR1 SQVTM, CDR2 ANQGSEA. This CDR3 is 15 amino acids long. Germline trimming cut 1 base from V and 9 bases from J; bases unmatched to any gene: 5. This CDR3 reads CSVEGLAGGRFEQFF. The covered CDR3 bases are TGCAGCGTTGAAGGACTAGCGGGGGGGCGGTTTGAG.

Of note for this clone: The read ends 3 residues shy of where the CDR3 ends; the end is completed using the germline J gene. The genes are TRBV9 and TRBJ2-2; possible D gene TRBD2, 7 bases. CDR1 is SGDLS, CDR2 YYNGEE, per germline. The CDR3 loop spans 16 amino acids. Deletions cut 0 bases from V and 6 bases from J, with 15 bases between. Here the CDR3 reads CASSVERGGSAGELFF. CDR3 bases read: TGTGCCAGCAGCGTAGAAAGGGGGGGGTCGGCCGGGGAG. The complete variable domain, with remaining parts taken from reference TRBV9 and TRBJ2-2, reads DSGVTQTPKHLITATGQRVTLRCSPRSGDLSVYWYQQSLDQGLQFLIQYYNGEERAKGNILERFSAQQFPDLHSELNLSSLELGDSALYFCASSVERGGSAGELFFGEGSRLTVL.

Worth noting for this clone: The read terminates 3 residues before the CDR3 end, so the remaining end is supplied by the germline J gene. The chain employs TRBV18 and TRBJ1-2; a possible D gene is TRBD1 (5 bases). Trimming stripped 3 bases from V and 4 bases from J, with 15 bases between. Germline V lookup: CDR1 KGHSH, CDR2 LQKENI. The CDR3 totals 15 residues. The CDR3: CASSPAGTGGYGYTF. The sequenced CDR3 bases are TGTGCCAGCTCACCCGCCGGGACGGGGGGCTATGGC.

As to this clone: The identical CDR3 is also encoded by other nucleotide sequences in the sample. The CDR3 sequence is CSARTTGTPGNTIYF. The CDR3 DNA, read in part, is TGCAGTGCTAGGACGACAGGGACACCTGGAAACACC. V usage is TRBV20-1 and J usage is TRBJ1-3, with 7 nucleotides matching TRBD1. With the read ending 3 residues before the CDR3 end, the germline J gene is used to fill in that end. Germline V gives CDR1 DFQATT, CDR2 SNEGSKA (reference sequence). This CDR3 contains 15 residues. The V segment lost 3 bases and the J segment 2 bases; nucleotides outside the gene matches: 7.

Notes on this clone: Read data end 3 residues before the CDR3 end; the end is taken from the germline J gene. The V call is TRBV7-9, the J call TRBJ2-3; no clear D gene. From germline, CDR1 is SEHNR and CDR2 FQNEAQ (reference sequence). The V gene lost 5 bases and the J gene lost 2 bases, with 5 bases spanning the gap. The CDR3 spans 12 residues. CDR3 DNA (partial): TGTGCCAGCAGCCCAGACACAGATACG. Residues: CASSPDTDT. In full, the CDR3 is CASSPDTDTQYF.

CDR3 in amino acids: CASSFGQEVNYGQYF. The CDR3 DNA, read in part, is TGTGCCAGCAGCTTCGGACAGGAGGTTAACTATGGT. V usage is TRBV7-9 and J usage is TRBJ2-4; 7 bases fit TRBD1. The CDR3 is cut off 3 residues early in the read; its end comes from the germline J gene. Germline CDR1 and CDR2: SEHNR and FQNEAQ (reference sequence). The CDR3 is 15 residues long.

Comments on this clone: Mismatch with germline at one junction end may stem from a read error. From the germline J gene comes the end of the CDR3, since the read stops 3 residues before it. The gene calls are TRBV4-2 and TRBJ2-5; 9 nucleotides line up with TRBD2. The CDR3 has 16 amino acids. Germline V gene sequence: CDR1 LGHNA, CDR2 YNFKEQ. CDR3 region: CASSQVRGGPQETQYF. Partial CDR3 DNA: TGCGCCAGCAGCCAAGTGCGGGGGGGTCCCCAAGAGACC.

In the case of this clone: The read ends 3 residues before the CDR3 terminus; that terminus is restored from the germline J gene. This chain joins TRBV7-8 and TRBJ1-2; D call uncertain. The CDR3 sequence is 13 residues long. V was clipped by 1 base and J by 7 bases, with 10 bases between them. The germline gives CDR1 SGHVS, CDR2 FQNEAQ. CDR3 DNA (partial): TGTGCCAGCAGCTTAGGATCGGCGGGTGGC. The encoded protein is CASSLGSAGG. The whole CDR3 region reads CASSLGSAGGYTF.